This TCR beta chain was captured by sequencing in a study of radiation and T cells in renal cell carcinoma. Whole-study findings and limits: From baseline, blood top tumor clonotypes peaked at 2 weeks post-radiation. Without pretreatment biopsies, baseline tumor clonotype presence was undetermined.

With regard to this clone: What it binds is unknown.

The time point is: blood 4 weeks post-SBRT, at nephrectomy. Treatment given: 15 Gy SBRT to primary tumor, nephrectomy 4 weeks later. Nephrectomy followed 15 Gy stereotactic body radiation by 4 weeks. After SBRT, blood was collected at 2 and 4 weeks, plus baseline. Sequencing was performed with immunoSEQ multiplex PCR; in TCRdb, only in-frame clones are kept and a portion is missing. The sample holds about 74,000 clones, roughly 87% seen once. Trimming at V came to 3 bases and at J to 6 bases, leaving 14 bases not matched to a gene. Germline V CDR1 and CDR2: SGDLS, YYNGEE. This CDR3 is 16 amino acids long.

This specimen was blood, taken from a patient whose treatment included radiotherapy and nephrectomy. The sequence derives from a woman in her 70s with renal cell carcinoma. V gene TRBV9 combines with J gene TRBJ2-7; 8 bases match TRBD2. The CDR3 DNA reads as TGTGCCAGCAGCGCCGGATCTAGCGGGCTCCAAGCCGAGCAGTACTTC. Protein sequence: CASSAGSSGLQAEQYF.